This TCR beta chain originates from a study of blood T cell repertoires in COVID-19. Study background: Acute and convalescent COVID-19 samples came from the United States, Italy and Spain.

Original data processing: Amplification of reference gene primers was used by the study to estimate nucleated cell counts. Sequencing was performed with immunoSEQ multiplex PCR; in TCRdb, only in-frame clones are kept and a portion is missing. The V and J calls and clone size are taken from that table; D and trimming were inferred from the DNA. The data show under 300,000 clones, 75% to 90% seen once. V shed 0 bases and J shed 7 bases, with 12 bases lying between them. CDR3 size: 14 residues. Per germline, CDR1 MNHEY and CDR2 SVGEGT. The chain recombines TRBV6-2 or TRBV6-3 with TRBJ1-2; possibly TRBD1 for D (5 bases). The sequence was collected from a man aged 30 to 45 who had recovered from COVID-19. Sequences were obtained from peripheral blood. In DNA, the CDR3 is TGTGCCAGCAGTTACTCACACAGGACGTCTGGCTACACCTTC. Its protein product is CASSYSHRTSGYTF.